These 28 T cell receptor beta chains were sequenced from one sample in a study of blood T cell repertoires in COVID-19. Clones were sequenced by immunoSEQ multiplex PCR, and TCRdb holds only the in-frame ones, with some missing. This sample yields about 120,000 clones, of which over 70% are seen a single time; less than 30% belongs to the top ten. Sequences were obtained from peripheral blood. Source of these receptors: a woman aged 65 to 85 with acute or convalescent COVID-19.

This chain uses TRBV2 with TRBJ1-5; 11 bases map to TRBD1. The germline gives CDR1 SNHLY, CDR2 FYNNEI. V lost 7 bases to trimming and J lost 2 bases; unmatched junction nucleotides: 10. The CDR3 has 17 amino acids. The CDR3 spells CASTFRDRGVGNQPQHF. The CDR3 nucleotides read TGTGCCAGCACCTTCCGGGACAGGGGGGTTGGCAATCAGCCCCAGCATTTT.

This chain uses TRBV7-9 with TRBJ1-2, with D maybe TRBD1 (6 bases). V was clipped by 7 bases and J by 6 bases, with 18 bases between them. The length of the CDR3 is 14 residues. Looked up from germline, CDR1 is SEHNR and CDR2 is FQNEAQ (reference sequence). This CDR3 is CASTNGPGGHGYTF. CDR3 sequence (DNA): TGTGCCAGCACCAATGGTCCGGGGGGGCATGGCTACACCTTC.

V gene TRBV2 combines with J gene TRBJ1-2; D is ambiguous. V lost 7 bases, J lost 0 bases, and 9 bases lay in between. The CDR3 length is 13 residues. The V gene's germline CDR1 is SNHLY and CDR2 FYNNEI. The CDR3 sequence: CASKLTANYGYTF. CDR3 bases: TGTGCCAGCAAACTAACCGCTAACTATGGCTACACCTTC.

The chain is built from TRBV28 and TRBJ1-5; D is perhaps TRBD1 (6 bases). The V gene's germline CDR1 is MDHEN and CDR2 SYDVKM. The V gene lost 8 bases and the J gene lost 3 bases, with 11 bases spanning the gap. The CDR3 is 13 residues long. CDR3 DNA sequence: TGTGCCAGCCGTCCAGGGGCCAATCAGCCCCAGCATTTT. Translated, it gives CASRPGANQPQHF.

This clone was recorded a few times. V usage is TRBV7-2 and J usage is TRBJ1-2; 9 bases fit TRBD1. This CDR3 is built from 15 residues. The junction had 8 bases not matched to a gene; V was cut back by 5 bases and J by 4 bases. Germline CDR1 and CDR2: SGHTA and FQGNSA. The CDR3, as DNA: TGTGCCAGCAGCCCAGGGACAGGGAGGGGCTATGGCTACACCTTC. This encodes CASSPGTGRGYGYTF.

The rearrangement links TRBV3-1 (or the pseudogene TRBV3-2) to TRBJ1-1, with D maybe TRBD1 (5 bases). CDR1 and CDR2 from the germline V gene are LGHDT and YNNKEL (reference sequence). V lost 1 base, J lost 1 base, and 7 bases lay in between. The CDR3 has 14 residues. The CDR3 is CASSQGGGNTEAFF. The CDR3 DNA follows: TGTGCCAGCAGCCAAGGGGGGGGGAACACTGAAGCTTTCTTT.

With respect to this clone: Likely a read error: the CDR3 ends without its conserved phenylalanine or tryptophan. The limits of the CDR3 on the DNA are not certain, so only TCRdb's listed CDR3 is given. J is TRBJ1-2 and V is TRBV18; the D segment call TRBD1 is taken from the table without a DNA check. Germline V gene data show CDR1 as KGHSH and CDR2 as LQKENI. Ends included, the CDR3 has 13 residues. This CDR3 is CASSPADSVHLKI.

J is TRBJ2-3 and V is TRBV4-1, with 14 bases fitting TRBD2. This CDR3 region has 16 residues. Germline V CDR1 and CDR2: MGHRA, YSYEKL. V gave up 6 bases and J gave up 4 bases; unmatched junction bases: 6. DNA for the CDR3: TGCGCCAGCAGATTGACTAGCGGGGGGGCCTCAGATACGCAGTATTTT. This encodes CASRLTSGGASDTQYF.

The CDR3 loop reads CASSLYGLAGGGEQYF. CDR3 coding DNA: TGTGCCAGCAGCCTATACGGACTAGCGGGGGGGGGCGAGCAGTACTTC. The gene calls are TRBV5-4 and TRBJ2-7; 15 bases line up with TRBD2. V lost 4 bases and J lost 6; bases outside the gene matches: 8. Germline CDR1 SGHNT, CDR2 YYREEE (reference sequence). This CDR3 has 16 amino acids.

The chain couples TRBV6-5 to TRBJ2-2, with D possibly being TRBD1 (6 bases). CDR1 is MNHEY and CDR2 is SVGAGI in the germline V gene. The CDR3 is 14 residues long. With 8 bases removed from V and 5 bases from J, the gap between germline ends came to 15 bases. CDR3 in DNA: TGTGCCAGCGCGAAACAGGGATTGACCGGGGAGCTGTTTTTT. Encoded protein: CASAKQGLTGELFF.

This chain connects TRBV6-6 to TRBJ1-1; the D gene is possibly TRBD1 (5 bases). V dropped 4 bases and J dropped 1 base, with 10 bases sitting between them. The CDR3 covers 14 residues. CDR1 and CDR2 from the germline V gene are MNHNY and SVGAGI (reference sequence). Here the CDR3 DNA reads TGTGCCAGCAGTTTCCTCAGGGAGAACACTGAAGCTTTCTTT. Translation: CASSFLRENTEAFF.

The J gene is TRBJ2-1, the V gene TRBV28, with 7 positions matching TRBD2. V shed 5 bases and J 12 bases; nucleotides not matched to a gene: 7. Germline-derived CDR1 and CDR2 are MDHEN and SYDVKM. The CDR3 sequence is 12 residues long. CDR3 sequence: CASSVYGEGQFF. The CDR3 DNA is TGTGCCAGCAGTGTATATGGGGAGGGGCAGTTCTTC.

The chain is built from TRBV19 and TRBJ2-1; possible D gene TRBD2, 6 bases. CDR3 length equals 13 residues. Trimming took 3 bases from V and 8 from J, leaving 11 bases between them. The germline V gene has CDR1 LNHDA and CDR2 SQIVND (reference sequence). In DNA form, the CDR3 reads TGTGCCAGTAGTATGGGGGGACGGTATGAGCAGTTCTTC. Protein sequence: CASSMGGRYEQFF.

The chain recombines TRBV9 with TRBJ1-2; D not certain. The germline gives CDR1 SGDLS, CDR2 YYNGEE. Trimming took 1 base from V and 1 from J, leaving 5 bases between them. This CDR3 has 13 amino acids. The CDR3 coding sequence is TGTGCCAGCAGCGTATACGGTAACTATGGCTACACCTTC. Amino acid sequence: CASSVYGNYGYTF.

This clone was observed once. This chain uses TRBV28 with TRBJ1-1; 7 bases are shared with TRBD1. Germline CDR1 reads MDHEN; CDR2 reads SYDVKM. The ends lost 2 bases at V and 0 bases at J; junction bases unmatched: 0. The CDR3 is made up of 14 amino acids. The DNA for the CDR3 is TGTGCCAGCAGTTTACAGGGGGTGAACACTGAAGCTTTCTTT. It is translated as CASSLQGVNTEAFF. Complete variable domain (other parts from reference TRBV28 and TRBJ1-1): DVKVTQSSRYLVKRTGEKVFLECVQDMDHENMFWYRQDPGLGLRLIYFSYDVKMKEKGDIPEGYSVSREKKERFSLILESASTNQTSMYLCASSLQGVNTEAFFGQGTRLTVV.

This chain uses TRBV2 with TRBJ2-2; 12 bases agree with TRBD2. The CDR3 runs to 17 residues. With V trimmed by 4 bases and J by 0 bases, 3 bases remained unmatched. The germline gives CDR1 SNHLY, CDR2 FYNNEI. This chain's CDR3 is CASSGASGGANTGELFF. The DNA of the CDR3 is TGTGCCAGCAGTGGGGCTAGCGGGGGGGCGAACACCGGGGAGCTGTTTTTT.

The rearrangement links TRBV15 to TRBJ1-6, with a possible D match to TRBD1 (6 bases). Trimming took off 0 bases at V and 14 bases at J, with 17 bases between the two ends. Per the germline V gene, CDR1 is LNHNV and CDR2 is YYDKDF (reference sequence). CDR3 length: 15 residues. The CDR3 sequence: CATSRDRGLFQALHF. The DNA for the CDR3 is TGTGCCACCAGCAGAGACAGGGGTCTCTTTCAAGCCCTCCACTTT.

V usage is TRBV5-1 and J usage is TRBJ1-2, with unresolved D. Trimming took off 0 bases at V and 6 bases at J, with 9 bases between the two ends. The germline gives CDR1 SGHRS, CDR2 YFSETQ. The CDR3 length is 13 residues. This chain's CDR3 is CASSLDRINGYTF. CDR3 DNA: TGCGCCAGCAGCTTGGACAGAATAAATGGCTACACCTTC.

V usage is TRBV3-1 (or the pseudogene TRBV3-2) and J usage is TRBJ1-2, with D possibly matching TRBD1 (5 bases). The CDR3 covers 12 residues. Looked up from germline, CDR1 is LGHDT and CDR2 is YNNKEL (reference sequence). V lost 2 bases to trimming and J lost 7 bases, with 8 bases between them. The CDR3 coding sequence is TGTGCCAGCAGCCAAACTACAGGTGGCTACACCTTC. Protein sequence: CASSQTTGGYTF.

The chain couples TRBV4-1 to TRBJ2-2; tentatively, D is TRBD2 (5 bases). Trimming took off 2 bases at V and 0 bases at J, with 13 bases between the two ends. Germline values: CDR1 MGHRA, CDR2 YSYEKL. The CDR3 loop spans 17 amino acids. The CDR3 DNA follows: TGCGCCAGCAGCCAAAAGAAAGCGGCAGCGAACACCGGGGAGCTGTTTTTT. Amino acids: CASSQKKAAANTGELFF.

V and J are TRBV27 and TRBJ1-5, with TRBD1 identical over 8 bases. J gave up 5 bases and V 5 bases, and 8 bases lay outside the gene matches. The CDR3 extends over 15 amino acids. Germline values: CDR1 MNHEY, CDR2 SMNVEV (reference sequence). CDR3 region: CASSIRQGAYQPQHF. In DNA form, the CDR3 reads TGTGCCAGCAGTATAAGGCAGGGGGCCTATCAGCCCCAGCATTTT.

This chain joins TRBV9 and TRBJ2-2; D is ambiguous. The V gene's germline CDR1 is SGDLS and CDR2 YYNGEE. Trimming took off 4 bases at V and 0 bases at J, with 10 bases between the two ends. The CDR3 runs 15 residues. The CDR3 spells CASSPLSTNTGELFF. CDR3 bases: TGTGCCAGCAGCCCCCTGAGCACGAACACCGGGGAGCTGTTTTTT.

CDR3 in amino acids: CASSWGGQGFDEQFF. The CDR3 nucleotides are TGTGCCAGCAGCTGGGGGGGACAAGGCTTCGATGAGCAGTTCTTC. The rearrangement joins TRBV7-6 to TRBJ2-1; maybe TRBD2 (7 bases). Germline V lookup: CDR1 SGHVS, CDR2 FNYEAQ. V was clipped by 4 bases and J by 8 bases, with 18 bases between them. The CDR3 sequence is 15 residues long.

This clone turned up a few times. The rearrangement uses TRBV18 and TRBJ1-6, with 7 nucleotides matching TRBD1. CDR3 length: 14 residues. With V trimmed by 5 bases and J by 10 bases, 8 bases remained unmatched. Germline V lookup: CDR1 KGHSH, CDR2 LQKENI. The CDR3 loop reads CASSTGEVGSPLHF. CDR3 DNA: TGTGCCAGCTCAACAGGGGAGGTTGGGTCACCCCTCCACTTT.

The rearrangement joins TRBV2 to TRBJ2-5; TRBD2 matches at 14 bases. J was trimmed by 1 base and V by 6 bases; bases with no gene match: 4. The CDR3 contains 16 residues. Germline V gene lookup returns CDR1 SNHLY and CDR2 FYNNEI. The CDR3 loop is CASRGTSGGIQETQYF. Here the CDR3 DNA reads TGTGCCAGCAGGGGGACTAGCGGGGGAATCCAAGAGACCCAGTACTTC.

The rearrangement joins TRBV18 to TRBJ2-1; 7 bases match TRBD1. The V and J ends lost 0 bases and 6 bases, in that order; junction bases with no gene match: 8. The CDR3 runs 16 residues. CDR1 and CDR2 (germline): KGHSH, LQKENI. This CDR3 is CASSPPTGKNANEQFF. Here the CDR3 DNA reads TGTGCCAGCTCACCACCGACAGGGAAAAACGCCAATGAGCAGTTCTTC.

V gene TRBV28 combines with J gene TRBJ2-7; 7 bases agree with TRBD1. V lost 6 bases to trimming and J lost 5 bases; unmatched junction nucleotides: 10. CDR3 length equals 14 residues. CDR1 and CDR2 (germline): MDHEN, SYDVKM. The CDR3 nucleotides read TGTGCCAGCAGAGTAGGACAGGTGGTGAACGAGCAGTACTTC. It is translated as CASRVGQVVNEQYF.

The gene calls are TRBV5-1 and TRBJ2-5; 7 positions agree with TRBD1. V dropped 4 bases and J dropped 4; count of bases not matched to a gene: 7. Per germline, CDR1 SGHRS and CDR2 YFSETQ. This CDR3 contains 14 residues. For the CDR3, the DNA is TGCGCCAGCAGCCCCGGACAGGACGGAGAGACCCAGTACTTC. Encoded protein: CASSPGQDGETQYF.